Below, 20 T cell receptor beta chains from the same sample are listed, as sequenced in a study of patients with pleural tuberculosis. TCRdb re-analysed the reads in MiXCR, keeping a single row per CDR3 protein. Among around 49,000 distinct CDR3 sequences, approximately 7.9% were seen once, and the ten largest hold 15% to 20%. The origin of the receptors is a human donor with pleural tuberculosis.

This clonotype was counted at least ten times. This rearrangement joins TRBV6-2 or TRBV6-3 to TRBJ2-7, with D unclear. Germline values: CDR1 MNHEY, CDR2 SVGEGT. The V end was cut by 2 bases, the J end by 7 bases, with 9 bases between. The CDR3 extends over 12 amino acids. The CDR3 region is CASSYGSREQYV. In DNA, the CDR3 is TGTGCCAGCAGTTACGGATCGAGAGAGCAGTACGTC.

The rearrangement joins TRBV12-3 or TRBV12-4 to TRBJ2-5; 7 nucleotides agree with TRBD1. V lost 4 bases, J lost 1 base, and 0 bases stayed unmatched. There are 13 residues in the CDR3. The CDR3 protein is CASSWTGQETQYF. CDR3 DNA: TGTGCCAGCAGTTGGACAGGCCAAGAGACCCAGTACTTC.

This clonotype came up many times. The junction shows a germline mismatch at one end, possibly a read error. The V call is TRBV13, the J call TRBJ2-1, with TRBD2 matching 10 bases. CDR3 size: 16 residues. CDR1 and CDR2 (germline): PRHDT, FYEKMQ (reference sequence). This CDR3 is CAISLGLAASYNEQFF. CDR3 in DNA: TGTGCCATCAGCTTAGGACTAGCGGCCTCCTACAATGAGCAGTTCTTC.

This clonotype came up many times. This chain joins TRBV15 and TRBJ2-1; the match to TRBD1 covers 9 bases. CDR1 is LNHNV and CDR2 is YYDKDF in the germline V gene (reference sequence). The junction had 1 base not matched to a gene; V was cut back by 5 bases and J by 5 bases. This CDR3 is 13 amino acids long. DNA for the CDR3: TGTGCCACCAGCGACAGGGGGAACAATGAGCAGTTCTTC. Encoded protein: CATSDRGNNEQFF.

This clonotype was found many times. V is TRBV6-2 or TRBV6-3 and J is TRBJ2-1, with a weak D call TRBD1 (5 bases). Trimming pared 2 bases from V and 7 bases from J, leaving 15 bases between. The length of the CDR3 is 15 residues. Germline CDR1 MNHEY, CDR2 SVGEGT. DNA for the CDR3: TGTGCCAGCAGTTACGGGGCGGTCCCTAGAAATGAGCAGTTCTTC. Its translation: CASSYGAVPRNEQFF.

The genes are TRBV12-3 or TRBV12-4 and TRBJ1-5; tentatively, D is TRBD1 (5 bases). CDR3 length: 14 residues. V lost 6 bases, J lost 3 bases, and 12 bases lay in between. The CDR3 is CASSPPGPNQPQHF. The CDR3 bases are TGTGCCAGCAGCCCTCCGGGACCCAATCAGCCCCAGCATTTT.

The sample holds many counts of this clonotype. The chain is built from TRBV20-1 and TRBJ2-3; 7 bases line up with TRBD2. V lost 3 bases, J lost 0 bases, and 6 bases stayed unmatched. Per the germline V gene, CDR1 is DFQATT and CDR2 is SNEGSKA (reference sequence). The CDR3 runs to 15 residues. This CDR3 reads CSARRWEGSTDTQYF. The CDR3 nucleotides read TGCAGTGCTAGGCGGTGGGAGGGAAGCACAGATACGCAGTATTTT.

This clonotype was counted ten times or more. The CDR3 is CASSLGAGRGYGYTF. The CDR3, as DNA: TGTGCCAGCAGCCTAGGGGCTGGCAGGGGATATGGCTACACCTTC. This chain uses TRBV11-2 with TRBJ1-2; perhaps TRBD1 as D (6 bases). The germline V gene has CDR1 SGHAT and CDR2 FQNNGV. V was cut by 5 bases and J by 5 bases, with 18 bases left in between. The CDR3 is 15 residues long.

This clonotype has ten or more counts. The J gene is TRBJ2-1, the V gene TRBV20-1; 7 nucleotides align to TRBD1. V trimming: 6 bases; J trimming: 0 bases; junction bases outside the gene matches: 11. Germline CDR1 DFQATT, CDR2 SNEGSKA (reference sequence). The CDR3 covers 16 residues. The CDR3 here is CSASNPTGSSYNEQFF. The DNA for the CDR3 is TGCAGTGCGAGCAACCCGACAGGGAGCTCCTACAATGAGCAGTTCTTC.

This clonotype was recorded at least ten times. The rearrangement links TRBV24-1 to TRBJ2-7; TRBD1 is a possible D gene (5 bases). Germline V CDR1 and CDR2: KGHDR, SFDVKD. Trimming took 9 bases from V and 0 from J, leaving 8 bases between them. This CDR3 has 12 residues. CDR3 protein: CATHRSSYEQYV. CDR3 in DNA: TGTGCCACCCACAGGAGCTCCTACGAGCAGTACGTC.

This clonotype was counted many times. The CDR3 reads CAITRGTNQPQHF. Here the CDR3 DNA reads TGTGCCATCACTAGGGGTACAAATCAGCCCCAGCATTTT. The rearrangement joins TRBV10-3 to TRBJ1-5; D is perhaps TRBD1 (5 bases). Germline loops: CDR1 ENHRY, CDR2 SYGVKD. Deletions cut 7 bases from V and 4 bases from J, with 11 bases between. This CDR3 is 13 amino acids long.

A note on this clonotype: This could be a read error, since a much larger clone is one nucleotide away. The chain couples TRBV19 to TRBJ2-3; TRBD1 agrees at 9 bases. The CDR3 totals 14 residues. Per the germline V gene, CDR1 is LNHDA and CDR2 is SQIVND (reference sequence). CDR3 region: CASSPGQGTDMQYF. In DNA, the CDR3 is TGTGCCAGTTCGCCGGGACAGGGCACAGATATGCAGTATTTT.

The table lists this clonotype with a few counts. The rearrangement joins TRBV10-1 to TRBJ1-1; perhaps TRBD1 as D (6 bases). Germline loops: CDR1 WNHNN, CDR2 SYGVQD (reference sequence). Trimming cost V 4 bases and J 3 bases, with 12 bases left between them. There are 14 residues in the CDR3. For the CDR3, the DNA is TGCGCCAGCAGTGCCACAGGGTTGGACACTGAAGCTTTCTTT. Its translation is CASSATGLDTEAFF.

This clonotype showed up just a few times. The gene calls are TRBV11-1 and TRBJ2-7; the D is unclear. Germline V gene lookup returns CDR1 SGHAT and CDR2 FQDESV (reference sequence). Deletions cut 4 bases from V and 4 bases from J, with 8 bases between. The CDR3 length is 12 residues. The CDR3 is CASSSSWYEQYF. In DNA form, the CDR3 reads TGTGCCAGCAGCTCCTCCTGGTACGAGCAGTACTTC. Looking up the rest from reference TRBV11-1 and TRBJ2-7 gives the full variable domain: EAEVAQSPRYKITEKSQAVAFWCDPISGHATLYWYRQILGQGPELLVQFQDESVVDDSQLPKDRFSAERLKGVDSTLKIQPAELGDSAMYLCASSSSWYEQYFGPGTRLTVT.

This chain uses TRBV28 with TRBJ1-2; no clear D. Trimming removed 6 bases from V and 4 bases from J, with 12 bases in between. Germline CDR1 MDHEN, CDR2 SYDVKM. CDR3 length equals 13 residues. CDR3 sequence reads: CASRRRTLYGYTF. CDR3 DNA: TGTGCCAGCAGACGCAGGACTCTCTATGGCTACACCTTC.

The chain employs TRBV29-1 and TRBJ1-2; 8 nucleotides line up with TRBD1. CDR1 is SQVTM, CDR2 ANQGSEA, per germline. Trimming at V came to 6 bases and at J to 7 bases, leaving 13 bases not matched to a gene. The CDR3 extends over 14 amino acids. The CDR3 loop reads CSVPRQGRLGGYTF. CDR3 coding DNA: TGCAGCGTACCGAGACAGGGGAGGTTGGGTGGCTACACCTTC. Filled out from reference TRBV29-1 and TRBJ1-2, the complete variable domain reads SAVISQKPSRDICQRGTSLTIQCQVDSQVTMMFWYRQQPGQSLTLIATANQGSEATYESGFVIDKFPISRPNLTFSTLTVSNMSPEDSSIYLCSVPRQGRLGGYTFGSGTRLTVV.

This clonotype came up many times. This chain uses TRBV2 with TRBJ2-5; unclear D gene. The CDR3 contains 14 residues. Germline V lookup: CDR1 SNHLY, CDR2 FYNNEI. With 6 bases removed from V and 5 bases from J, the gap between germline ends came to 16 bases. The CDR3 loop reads CASRVDLGRETQYF. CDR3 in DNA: TGTGCCAGCAGAGTCGATCTAGGTCGGGAGACCCAGTACTTC.

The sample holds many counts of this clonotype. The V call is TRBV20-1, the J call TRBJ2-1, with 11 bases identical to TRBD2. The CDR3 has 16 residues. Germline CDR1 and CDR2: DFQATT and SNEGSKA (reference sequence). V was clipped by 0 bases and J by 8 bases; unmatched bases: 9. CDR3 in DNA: TGCAGTGCTAGAGATATGGCTAGCGGGAGGATCGATGAGCAGTTCTTC. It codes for CSARDMASGRIDEQFF.

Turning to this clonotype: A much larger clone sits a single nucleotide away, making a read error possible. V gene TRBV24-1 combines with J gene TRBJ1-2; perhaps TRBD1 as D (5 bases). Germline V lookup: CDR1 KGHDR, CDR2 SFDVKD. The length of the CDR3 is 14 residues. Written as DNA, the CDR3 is TGTGCCCCCAGTGACCTGACAGAAAACTATAGCTACACCTTC. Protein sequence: CAPSDLTENYSYTF.

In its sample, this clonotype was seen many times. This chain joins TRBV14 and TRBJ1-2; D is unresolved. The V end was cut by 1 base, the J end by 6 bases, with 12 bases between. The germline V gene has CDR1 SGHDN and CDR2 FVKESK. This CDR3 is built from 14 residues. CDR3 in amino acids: CASSQVWQEDGYTF. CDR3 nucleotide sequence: TGTGCCAGCAGCCAAGTCTGGCAGGAAGATGGCTACACCTTC.